This T cell receptor beta chain was recorded in a study of T cells in localized non-small cell lung cancer. Trimming cost V 3 bases and J 5 bases; bases outside gene matches: 24. Looked up from germline, CDR1 is LGHNA and CDR2 is YNFKEQ. The CDR3 is 20 residues long. Sequencing used immunoSEQ multiplex PCR; TCRdb keeps in-frame clones, though not all of them. The sample comprises tens of thousands of clones, about 85% of which are singletons, and just under 20% rests with the top ten. This receptor was obtained from an older female donor with stage II squamous cell lung carcinoma. The gene calls are TRBV4-2 and TRBJ2-5; the match to TRBD2 covers 7 bases. Specimen: peripheral blood, collected before any cancer treatment. The chain's CDR3 is CASSQRSNFIGGSPSETQYF. CDR3 bases: TGTGCCAGCAGCCAGAGGAGCAATTTCATCGGGGGGTCTCCCTCTGAGACCCAGTACTTC.